This T cell receptor (beta chain) was captured by sequencing in a study of shared clonotypes between healthy human individuals. Study findings and constraints: Rarefaction gave evidence that sorted-subset sequencing remained incomplete despite large depth.

Data came from immunoSEQ multiplex PCR; TCRdb stores just in-frame clones and leaves some out. The table lists fewer than 1 million clones, roughly 96% of them singletons. CD45RO-negative, CCR7-positively selected cells formed the naive CD8 fraction, excluding terminally differentiated effector memory CD45RA+ cells. A word on this clone: The antigen remains unidentified.

J gave up 3 bases and V 6 bases, and 9 bases lay outside the gene matches. There are 15 residues in the CDR3. Germline assignment: CDR1 WSHSY and CDR2 SAAADI. The chain has TRBV10-2 and TRBJ2-7; 9 bases fit TRBD1. Sample: naive CD8+ T cells sorted from blood. The receptor was derived from a man aged 25 to 40 in good health. The CDR3 sequence: CASSGDREKFYEQYF. The CDR3 coding sequence is TGCGCCAGCAGCGGGGACAGGGAAAAGTTCTACGAGCAGTACTTC.